Shown below are 25 T cell receptor beta chains from a single sample sequenced in a study of blood T cell repertoires in COVID-19 (dated by TCRdb to 2019 to 2021). Libraries were built with the immunoSEQ multiplex PCR assay. Entries here come from immuneACCESS through TCRdb and include only in-frame sequences with V and J called. Some clones fail to appear in such tables; in the studies checked, an unresolved V gene covers under half of the shortfall, and the cause of the remainder is unknown. In all, the sample holds over 35,000 clones, and just under 85% of those were seen once. Approximately 14% of the sample is held by the ten biggest clonotypes. The sequenced sample was peripheral blood. All receptors come from a human donor in a cohort sampled during active COVID-19.

CDR3 bases: TGCGCCAGCAGCCCCGGGGGTTTAAGGGAGGCCTATGGCTACACCTTC. As protein: CASSPGGLREAYGYTF. The V call is TRBV5-1, the J call TRBJ1-2, with TRBD1 as a possible D gene (5 bases). The length of the CDR3 is 16 residues. V was clipped by 4 bases and J by 4 bases, with 20 bases between them. Germline CDR1 and CDR2: SGHRS and YFSETQ.

The J gene is TRBJ1-1, the V gene TRBV10-3, with D possibly matching TRBD1 (6 bases). Trimming left V 5 bases short and J 0 bases short, with 10 bases between. This CDR3 region has 14 residues. Per the germline V gene, CDR1 is ENHRY and CDR2 is SYGVKD. CDR3 DNA sequence: TGTGCCATCAGTACAGGGACCATGAACACTGAAGCTTTCTTT. Protein sequence: CAISTGTMNTEAFF.

CDR3 nucleotide sequence: TGTGCCAGCAGCCAAGGGGGACAGGGGGCGACCAATCAGCCCCAGCATTTT. Amino acids: CASSQGGQGATNQPQHF. The chain has TRBV4-2 and TRBJ1-5; TRBD1 aligns across 12 bases. Unmatched junction bases numbered 4, after V lost 1 base and J lost 3 bases. Germline loops: CDR1 LGHNA, CDR2 YNFKEQ. This CDR3 contains 17 residues.

In this sample, this clone turned up once. This sequence joins TRBV28 and TRBJ1-2, with 10 bases that match TRBD1. Germline-derived CDR1 and CDR2 are MDHEN and SYDVKM. This CDR3 is 15 amino acids long. V lost 6 bases and J lost 4; bases outside the gene matches: 8. The CDR3 is CASRGGDRGLYGYTF. DNA for the CDR3: TGTGCCAGCAGGGGCGGGGACAGGGGCCTCTATGGCTACACCTTC.

The chain combines TRBV27 with TRBJ2-7, with 11 bases aligning to TRBD1. Per germline, CDR1 MNHEY and CDR2 SMNVEV (reference sequence). Trimming cost V 8 bases and J 6 bases; bases outside gene matches: 9. The CDR3 extends over 14 amino acids. The CDR3 DNA reads TGTGCCAGCGGTCAGGGACAGGGGGGCCTCGAGCAGTACTTC. The encoded protein is CASGQGQGGLEQYF.

The chain joins TRBV4-1 to TRBJ1-1; the D is unclear. The CDR3 length is 15 residues. The V end lost 1 base, the J end lost 1 base, and 10 bases lay between the germline ends. Per germline, CDR1 MGHRA and CDR2 YSYEKL. CDR3 DNA: TGCGCCAGCAGCCAAGTCAGGCAAGGGAACACTGAAGCTTTCTTT. It encodes CASSQVRQGNTEAFF.

The rearrangement uses TRBV3-1 (or the pseudogene TRBV3-2) and TRBJ1-2; D unresolved. Germline values: CDR1 LGHDT, CDR2 YNNKEL (reference sequence). V dropped 2 bases and J dropped 2 bases, with 9 bases sitting between them. The CDR3 runs 14 residues. For the CDR3, the DNA is TGTGCCAGCAGCCAACGGGTGCGAAACTATGGCTACACCTTC. Translating gives CASSQRVRNYGYTF.

The chain couples TRBV7-9 to TRBJ1-3; tentatively, D is TRBD1 (5 bases). From germline, CDR1 is SEHNR and CDR2 FQNEAQ (reference sequence). The V end was cut by 5 bases, the J end by 0 bases, with 14 bases between. This CDR3 comprises 16 residues. The CDR3 DNA sequence: TGTGCCAGCAGCCTAGGCCAGGGCTCCTCTGGAAACACCATATATTTT. It translates to CASSLGQGSSGNTIYF.

This chain connects TRBV7-6 to TRBJ2-5; 7 bases match TRBD1. The CDR3 is made up of 15 amino acids. Germline trimming cut 4 bases from V and 1 base from J; bases unmatched to any gene: 6. Germline CDR1 reads SGHVS; CDR2 reads FNYEAQ. CDR3 sequence reads: CASSSMTGRQETQYF. The CDR3 nucleotides read TGTGCCAGCAGCTCCATGACAGGGCGCCAAGAGACCCAGTACTTC.

The J gene is TRBJ2-2, the V gene TRBV9, with D possibly matching TRBD2 (5 bases). The germline V and J ends were trimmed by 2 bases and 5 bases, with 7 bases remaining between them. In germline, CDR1 is SGDLS, CDR2 YYNGEE. The CDR3 is 13 amino acids. The CDR3 nucleotides are TGTGCCAGCAGCGTTTGGAGGACCGGGGAGCTGTTTTTT. Translating gives CASSVWRTGELFF. Variable domain in full (rest from reference TRBV9 and TRBJ2-2): DSGVTQTPKHLITATGQRVTLRCSPRSGDLSVYWYQQSLDQGLQFLIQYYNGEERAKGNILERFSAQQFPDLHSELNLSSLELGDSALYFCASSVWRTGELFFGEGSRLTVL.

V usage is TRBV2 and J usage is TRBJ1-6; no firm D call. Germline CDR1 reads SNHLY; CDR2 reads FYNNEI. Trimming took off 8 bases at V and 8 bases at J, with 16 bases between the two ends. The CDR3 has 14 amino acids. CDR3 bases: TGTGCCAGCGGCCTGCGGGCAGCCTATTCACCCCTCCACTTT. As protein: CASGLRAAYSPLHF. Using reference TRBV2 and TRBJ1-6 for the parts outside the CDR3, the full variable domain is EPEVTQTPSHQVTQMGQEVILRCVPISNHLYFYWYRQILGQKVEFLVSFYNNEISEKSEIFDDQFSVERPDGSNFTLKIRSTKLEDSAMYFCASGLRAAYSPLHFGNGTRLTVT.

The chain has TRBV2 and TRBJ2-3; maybe TRBD1 (7 bases). The length of the CDR3 is 13 residues. In germline, CDR1 is SNHLY, CDR2 FYNNEI. V dropped 11 bases and J dropped 3 bases, with 15 bases sitting between them. CDR3 loop: CALEGAGTDTQYF. CDR3 bases: TGTGCCCTGGAGGGGGCGGGTACAGATACGCAGTATTTT.

The chain uses TRBV9 and TRBJ2-4; 12 positions match TRBD2. Trimming cost V 3 bases and J 3 bases; bases outside gene matches: 16. The CDR3 contains 20 residues. Germline V gives CDR1 SGDLS, CDR2 YYNGEE. CDR3 bases: TGTGCCAGCAGCGCCCTGTCGGGGCTAGCGGGGGGGCCGGGCAAAAACATTCAGTACTTC. Amino acids: CASSALSGLAGGPGKNIQYF. Combining the CDR3 with reference TRBV9 and TRBJ2-4 gives the whole variable domain DSGVTQTPKHLITATGQRVTLRCSPRSGDLSVYWYQQSLDQGLQFLIQYYNGEERAKGNILERFSAQQFPDLHSELNLSSLELGDSALYFCASSALSGLAGGPGKNIQYFGAGTRLSVL.

This chain links TRBV27 with TRBJ2-1; perhaps TRBD1 as D (6 bases). This CDR3 has 14 residues. V lost 9 bases to trimming and J lost 0 bases, with 12 bases between them. Germline-derived CDR1 and CDR2 are MNHEY and SMNVEV (reference sequence). Written as DNA, the CDR3 is TGTGCCAGTAAAACAGGGAGCTCCTACAATGAGCAGTTCTTC. Its protein is CASKTGSSYNEQFF.

V is TRBV7-3 and J is TRBJ2-2; no firm D call. Trimming took 2 bases from V and 7 from J, leaving 11 bases between them. Germline CDR1 SGHTA, CDR2 FQGTGA. The CDR3 loop spans 14 amino acids. CDR3 nucleotide sequence: TGTGCCAGCAGCTTAGCAAGCTCATACGGGGAGCTGTTTTTT. As protein: CASSLASSYGELFF.

This chain connects TRBV10-3 to TRBJ2-7, with D uncertain. Trimming cost V 6 bases and J 5 bases, with 11 bases left between them. CDR1 is ENHRY, CDR2 SYGVKD, per germline. The CDR3 sequence is 12 residues long. For the CDR3, the DNA is TGTGCCATCAGACTGTCAGAGGACGAGCAGTACTTC. Its translation is CAIRLSEDEQYF.

The chain couples TRBV18 to TRBJ1-1; perhaps TRBD1 as D (5 bases). Germline V gene lookup returns CDR1 KGHSH and CDR2 LQKENI. The CDR3 is made up of 15 amino acids. With 6 bases removed from V and 2 bases from J, the gap between germline ends came to 16 bases. CDR3 DNA sequence: TGTGCCAGCTCCCATAAGACAGCTCTTAACACTGAAGCTTTCTTT. Translation gives CASSHKTALNTEAFF.

V usage is TRBV6-5 and J usage is TRBJ2-3; TRBD1 is a possible D gene (7 bases). V was pared by 8 bases and J by 2 bases, with 14 bases between. The CDR3 is made up of 14 amino acids. From germline, CDR1 is MNHEY and CDR2 SVGAGI. CDR3 bases: TGTGCCAGCGCAGGGGGGACACTCACAGATACGCAGTATTTT. This codes for CASAGGTLTDTQYF.

The V call is TRBV5-1, the J call TRBJ2-1; 8 bases are a match to TRBD2. CDR3 length: 14 amino acids. Germline CDR1 SGHRS, CDR2 YFSETQ. The V gene end was trimmed by 6 bases and the J gene end by 5 bases; junction bases not matched to a gene: 7. For the CDR3, the DNA is TGCGCCAGCACGGGGGGGGCTGTGAACAATGAGCAGTTCTTC. Translation gives CASTGGAVNNEQFF. The variable domain in full, completed from reference TRBV5-1 and TRBJ2-1, reads KAGVTQTPRYLIKTRGQQVTLSCSPISGHRSVSWYQQTPGQGLQFLFEYFSETQRNKGNFPGRFSGRQFSNSRSEMNVSTLELGDSALYLCASTGGAVNNEQFFGPGTRLTVL.

V and J are TRBV7-2 and TRBJ2-3; D is possibly TRBD1 (5 bases). The length of the CDR3 is 14 residues. The V end was cut by 5 bases, the J end by 0 bases, with 9 bases between. Germline CDR1 is SGHTA and CDR2 is FQGNSA. CDR3 DNA: TGTGCCAGCAGCCAGGGTGCTAGCACAGATACGCAGTATTTT. Protein product: CASSQGASTDTQYF.

V gene TRBV6-5 combines with J gene TRBJ2-1, with D possibly matching TRBD2 (5 bases). The V gene's germline CDR1 is MNHEY and CDR2 SVGAGI. This CDR3 spans 14 amino acids. The V end lost 6 bases, the J end lost 4 bases, and 13 bases lay between the germline ends. CDR3 sequence (DNA): TGTGCCAGCAGAACACGGGGTTTTTACAATGAGCAGTTCTTC. This sequence encodes CASRTRGFYNEQFF.

This clone showed up just once. V is TRBV18 and J is TRBJ2-7; D unresolved. CDR3 length: 12 residues. Germline values: CDR1 KGHSH, CDR2 LQKENI. The V end lost 6 bases, the J end lost 1 base, and 7 bases lay between the germline ends. The CDR3 DNA reads TGTGCCAGCTCTAGATCATCCTACGAGCAGTACTTC. It translates to CASSRSSYEQYF.

CDR3: CASSSGGSGNTIYF. CDR3 nucleotides: TGTGCCAGCAGTTCTGGAGGCTCTGGAAACACCATATATTTT. The chain employs TRBV6-5 and TRBJ1-3; D gene uncertain. This CDR3 is 14 amino acids long. The V gene's germline CDR1 is MNHEY and CDR2 SVGAGI. V lost 4 bases to trimming and J lost 0 bases, with 7 bases between them.

This chain uses TRBV30 with TRBJ1-4; D is undetermined. CDR3 size: 12 residues. The V end lost 5 bases, the J end lost 6 bases, and 10 bases lay between the germline ends. Germline loops: CDR1 GTSNPN, CDR2 SVGIG (reference sequence). DNA of the CDR3: TGTGCCTGGGGGGTACAACATGAAAAACTGTTTTTT. Translation: CAWGVQHEKLFF.

This sequence joins TRBV4-1 and TRBJ2-7; TRBD1 matches 8 bases. Germline V CDR1 and CDR2: MGHRA, YSYEKL. V was clipped by 1 base and J by 3 bases; unmatched bases: 8. The CDR3 extends over 16 amino acids. CDR3 DNA sequence: TGCGCCAGCAGCCAAGGTCCGACAGGGGATGTCTACGAGCAGTACTTC. Translated, it gives CASSQGPTGDVYEQYF.